This TCR beta chain was recorded in a study of T cell clonality in common variable immunodeficiency. The CDR3 has 13 residues. The V gene's germline CDR1 is SGHRS and CDR2 YFSETQ. Trimming pared 0 bases from V and 4 bases from J, leaving 7 bases between. Control and CVID samples contributed equal amounts of genomic DNA. Profiled with immunoSEQ multiplex PCR; TCRdb holds only in-frame clones, not every one. The repertoire consists of about 15,000 clones, none detected only once. Donors gave roughly 4.5 to 8 ml heparinized peripheral whole blood. Study-wide results and limits: Reportedly, TCR beta sequences from common variable immunodeficiency showed fewer deletions and N-nucleotide insertions. The cause of increased CVID clonality remains unclear without subpopulation sequencing. Compared with controls, CVID subjects had fewer shared TCRbeta clones.

This clone showed up many times. Its matching antigen is unknown. The read ends 3 residues before the CDR3 terminus; that terminus is restored from the germline J gene. V and J are TRBV5-1 and TRBJ1-1; D might be TRBD1 (6 bases). What was sequenced was peripheral blood mononuclear cells. This TCR was recovered from a human donor with common variable immunodeficiency. The CDR3 sequence: CASSLEGGTEAFF. CDR3 bases read: TGCGCCAGCAGCTTGGAAGGGGGCACTGAA.